This is a list of T cell receptor beta chains from one sample in a study of T-cell memory formation after mild COVID-19. TCRdb processed the 5' RACE reads anew with MiXCR; each CDR3 protein has one entry. Of approximately 580,000 distinct CDR3 sequences in the sample, about a fifth are singletons; the top ten hold around 12%. The sample taken for sequencing was PBMCs or a T cell subset sorted from them (not recorded which). The receptors were sampled from an adult woman who had mild COVID-19 (a few samples of this study predate the infection). Cell type and time point are not known. Both conserved end residues are part of each CDR3. A D gene is named only where the DNA matches it firmly. Clone size appears in some rows only: once, few, many, or a class for an expanded clone.

few,TRBJ1-2,TRBV19,.,CASSIMGNYGYTF,TGTGCCAGTAGTATTATGGGTAACTATGGCTACACCTTC
few,TRBJ2-7,TRBV7-9,.,CASSPRGGPPYEQYF,TGTGCCAGCAGTCCCCGTGGGGGACCCCCCTACGAGCAGTACTTC
.,TRBJ2-7,TRBV29-1,.,CSVLENSYEQYF,TGCAGCGTTCTGGAGAACTCCTACGAGCAGTACTTC
once,TRBJ1-2,TRBV29-1,.,CSVEGGGGYGYTF,TGCAGCGTTGAGGGGGGAGGGGGCTATGGCTACACCTTC
.,TRBJ1-2,TRBV3-1,.,CASSQDPRPRGYTF,TGTGCCAGCAGCCAAGACCCCCGACCCCGGGGCTACACCTTC
.,TRBJ2-1,TRBV20-1,TRBD2,CSAREARSGRARNEQFF,TGCAGTGCTAGAGAAGCCCGTAGCGGGAGGGCCAGGAATGAGCAGTTCTTC
.,TRBJ2-7,TRBV7-9,.,CASSLNTEQYF,TGTGCCAGCAGCTTAAATACTGAGCAGTACTTC
few,TRBJ2-1,TRBV6-5,TRBD1,CASSLKGAPVNEQFF,TGTGCCAGCAGTTTGAAGGGGGCCCCCGTCAATGAGCAGTTCTTC
few,TRBJ2-3,TRBV4-3,.,CASSHLGEGGDTQYF,TGCGCCAGCAGCCATCTGGGGGAGGGGGGTGATACGCAGTATTTT
few,TRBJ2-4,TRBV24-1,.,CATSAGNIQYF,TGTGCCACCAGTGCTGGGAACATTCAGTACTTC
few,TRBJ2-5,TRBV7-9,.,CASSLSGAGETQYF,TGTGCCAGCAGCTTGTCAGGGGCGGGAGAGACCCAGTACTTC
.,TRBJ2-3,TRBV21-1,.,CASSKALFAGGTDTQYF,.
few,TRBJ1-4,TRBV20-1,TRBD1,CSADSQGAREKLFF,TGCAGTGCTGATTCACAGGGGGCGCGGGAAAAACTGTTTTTT
.,TRBJ2-3,TRBV20-1,.,CSARGPRWGTDTQYF,TGCAGTGCTAGAGGGCCCAGGTGGGGTACAGATACGCAGTATTTT